The 7 T cell receptor beta chains presented below share a single source sample, sequenced in a study of memory CD4+ T cells and cytomegalovirus serostatus. Single viable CD3+CD4+CD8-CD45RO+ cells were sorted as the memory CD4+ T cells. Using immunoSEQ multiplex PCR, the repertoire was profiled, and TCRdb retains in-frame clones only, with some absent. The sample lists about 56,000 clones, about four fifths occurring once. Source material: memory CD4+ T cells from blood. Receptor source: an adult in good health and CMV-seronegative.

This chain joins TRBV15 and TRBJ2-5; D unclear. The V gene lost 1 base and the J gene lost 4 bases, with 7 bases spanning the gap. Germline CDR1 and CDR2: LNHNV and YYDKDF (reference sequence). This CDR3 has 13 amino acids. The CDR3 sequence: CATSRAATETQYF. The CDR3 nucleotides are TGTGCCACCAGCAGAGCCGCGACAGAGACCCAGTACTTC.

The table lists this clone with a few counts. The chain couples TRBV18 to TRBJ1-1; the D is unclear. Trimming took 3 bases from V and 2 from J, leaving 4 bases between them. This CDR3 has 12 residues. CDR1 and CDR2 (germline): KGHSH, LQKENI. The CDR3 spells CASSPINTEAFF. The CDR3 coding sequence is TGTGCCAGCTCACCGATTAACACTGAAGCTTTCTTT.

The chain uses TRBV6-5 and TRBJ1-2, with D unclear. From germline, CDR1 is MNHEY and CDR2 SVGAGI. The CDR3 totals 11 residues. Trimming took 6 bases from V and 7 from J, leaving 9 bases between them. The CDR3 sequence: CASRQRSGYTF. The CDR3, as DNA: TGTGCCAGCAGGCAAAGGTCTGGCTACACCTTC.

J is TRBJ1-4 and V is TRBV28; TRBD1 matches 8 bases. Germline CDR1 and CDR2: MDHEN and SYDVKM. This CDR3 has 14 residues. The V segment lost 6 bases and the J segment 10 bases; nucleotides outside the gene matches: 10. The CDR3 region is CASRSSGGQGKLFF. CDR3 DNA: TGTGCCAGCAGGTCATCAGGGGGCCAAGGAAAACTGTTTTTT.

The CDR3 spells CASSGDRTHYNSPLHF. The CDR3 nucleotides are TGTGCCAGCAGTGGCGACAGGACTCACTATAATTCACCCCTCCACTTT. The chain has TRBV2 and TRBJ1-6, with a possible D match to TRBD1 (6 bases). This CDR3 has 16 amino acids. Germline V lookup: CDR1 SNHLY, CDR2 FYNNEI. V lost 4 bases to trimming and J lost 3 bases, with 13 bases between them.

The V call is TRBV6-6, the J call TRBJ2-7; a possible D gene is TRBD2 (6 bases). The CDR3 is 14 amino acids. Trimming left V 2 bases short and J 4 bases short, with 12 bases between. CDR1 MNHNY and CDR2 SVGAGI come from the germline V gene (reference sequence). Here the CDR3 DNA reads TGTGCCAGCAGTTACCCGGGACTCCAATACGAGCAGTACTTC. Protein: CASSYPGLQYEQYF.

The chain has TRBV2 and TRBJ1-1, with no clear D. CDR3 length: 13 residues. The V end lost 0 bases, the J end lost 11 bases, and 13 bases lay between the germline ends. Germline-derived CDR1 and CDR2 are SNHLY and FYNNEI. The CDR3 is CASSEARTSRAFF. The CDR3 DNA follows: TGTGCCAGCAGTGAAGCGCGTACCTCCAGGGCTTTCTTT.